A selection of T cell receptor beta chains follows, all from one sample in a study of T cell repertoires in cytomegalovirus infection. TCRdb reprocessed the reads with MiXCR, giving one entry per CDR3 protein. The sample has 300,000 to 450,000 distinct CDR3 sequences; around 18% are singletons. Sequencing input: PBMCs. Receptors originate from a human donor in good health (CMV status not recorded). Some clones in this sample may be carry-over from other donors' samples. CDR3s include the opening cysteine and the closing phenylalanine or tryptophan. The order of the fields is CDR3 length, J gene, V gene, clone size, D gene, CDR3 DNA, CDR3 protein. The D gene is left open where the match is weak. The size field is filled for only some rows; it gives once, few, many or a size class.

len: 16; j_gene: TRBJ2-2; v_gene: TRBV4-1; abundance: .; d_gene: .; CDR3nt: TGCGCCAGCAGCCAAGTTCCGGGGAGGAACACCGGGGAGCTGTTTTTT; CDR3aa: CASSQVPGRNTGELFF
len: 15; j_gene: TRBJ2-5; v_gene: TRBV10-3; abundance: few; d_gene: TRBD1; CDR3nt: TGTGCCATCGGAGACCCGGGACAGGGGAGAGGGGCCCAGTACTTC; CDR3aa: CAIGDPGQGRGAQYF
len: 15; j_gene: TRBJ1-4; v_gene: TRBV10-3; abundance: many; d_gene: TRBD1; CDR3nt: TGTGCCATCAGCAAGACAGGGGGTATAGAGGAAAAACTGTTTTTT; CDR3aa: CAISKTGGIEEKLFF
len: 15; j_gene: TRBJ1-1; v_gene: TRBV7-8; abundance: many; d_gene: .; CDR3nt: TGTGCCAGCAGCTTATCAGGCGGGAAGAACACTGAAGCTTTCTTT; CDR3aa: CASSLSGGKNTEAFF
len: 16; j_gene: TRBJ2-5; v_gene: TRBV5-1; abundance: few; d_gene: TRBD2; CDR3nt: TGCGCCAGCAGCCCAGGACTAGCGAGTTACCAAGAGACCCAGTACTTC; CDR3aa: CASSPGLASYQETQYF
len: 15; j_gene: TRBJ2-4; v_gene: TRBV12-3/TRBV12-4; abundance: .; d_gene: TRBD2; CDR3nt: TGTGCCAGCAGTTTCTTCTGGGGGAGGGAAAACATTCAGTACTTC; CDR3aa: CASSFFWGRENIQYF
len: 14; j_gene: TRBJ2-3; v_gene: TRBV6-5; abundance: many; d_gene: .; CDR3nt: TGTGCCAGCAGTTACTCGATCTACACAGATACGCAGTATTTT; CDR3aa: CASSYSIYTDTQYF
len: 13; j_gene: TRBJ1-4; v_gene: TRBV20-1; abundance: .; d_gene: .; CDR3nt: TGCAGTGCTAGATATGGTACTAATGAAAAACTGTTTTTT; CDR3aa: CSARYGTNEKLFF
len: 18; j_gene: TRBJ1-3; v_gene: TRBV12-3/TRBV12-4; abundance: few; d_gene: TRBD1; CDR3nt: TGTGCCAGCAGTCTCCGGGACAGGGTCTGGTTTTCAGGAAACACCATATATTTT; CDR3aa: CASSLRDRVWFSGNTIYF
len: 18; j_gene: TRBJ2-5; v_gene: TRBV7-2; abundance: many; d_gene: TRBD1; CDR3nt: TGTGCCAGCAGCTCTCCGTCTTTGACAGGGGGCCTACAAGAGACCCAGTACTTC; CDR3aa: CASSSPSLTGGLQETQYF
len: 15; j_gene: TRBJ1-6; v_gene: TRBV2; abundance: .; d_gene: .; CDR3nt: TGTGCCAGCAGTGAATCTCCGGACAGTCGTTCACCCCTCCACTTT; CDR3aa: CASSESPDSRSPLHF
len: 15; j_gene: TRBJ2-7; v_gene: TRBV6-5; abundance: once; d_gene: .; CDR3nt: TGTGCCAGCAGTAATTCGGCGATCGGGGGGCACGAGCAGTACTTC; CDR3aa: CASSNSAIGGHEQYF
len: 13; j_gene: TRBJ1-6; v_gene: TRBV3-1; abundance: few; d_gene: TRBD1; CDR3nt: TGTGCCAGCAGCGCGACAGGGGATTCACCCCTCCACTTT; CDR3aa: CASSATGDSPLHF
len: 15; j_gene: TRBJ2-1; v_gene: TRBV7-9; abundance: few; d_gene: .; CDR3nt: TGTGCCAGCAGCCCGTCGGGGGGCCAGTACAATGAGCAGTTCTTC; CDR3aa: CASSPSGGQYNEQFF
len: 16; j_gene: TRBJ1-4; v_gene: TRBV11-2; abundance: few; d_gene: .; CDR3nt: TGTGCCAGCAGCTTAGTGGGAGGATCCACTAATGAAAAACTGTTTTTT; CDR3aa: CASSLVGGSTNEKLFF
len: 15; j_gene: TRBJ2-2; v_gene: TRBV20-1; abundance: .; d_gene: TRBD1; CDR3nt: TGCAGTGCTAGAGAAGGACAGGGGTTCACCGGGGAGCTGTTTTTT; CDR3aa: CSAREGQGFTGELFF
len: 14; j_gene: TRBJ2-7; v_gene: TRBV7-2; abundance: many; d_gene: .; CDR3nt: TGTGCCAGCAGCACTCGACAGAGCCTAAACGAGCAGTACTTC; CDR3aa: CASSTRQSLNEQYF
len: 13; j_gene: TRBJ1-1; v_gene: TRBV6-6; abundance: many; d_gene: .; CDR3nt: TGTGCCAGAAAGACAGAATTGAACACTGAAGCTTTCTTT; CDR3aa: CARKTELNTEAFF
len: 14; j_gene: TRBJ1-6; v_gene: TRBV12-3/TRBV12-4; abundance: few; d_gene: TRBD1; CDR3nt: TGTGCCAGCAGTTCCGGGACAGTAAGTTCACCCCTCCACTTT; CDR3aa: CASSSGTVSSPLHF
len: 16; j_gene: TRBJ2-3; v_gene: TRBV7-9; abundance: few; d_gene: .; CDR3nt: TGTGCCAGCAGCGCCGCCCTAGCTTGGAGGGAAGATACGCAGTATTTT; CDR3aa: CASSAALAWREDTQYF
len: 14; j_gene: TRBJ1-5; v_gene: TRBV19; abundance: .; d_gene: .; CDR3nt: TGTGCCAGTGCGTATCGGGGGATCAATCAGCCCCAGCATTTT; CDR3aa: CASAYRGINQPQHF
len: 14; j_gene: TRBJ2-1; v_gene: TRBV4-1; abundance: many; d_gene: TRBD2; CDR3nt: TGCGCCAGCAGCCCTCTAGCGGGAGGGGATGAGCAGTTCTTC; CDR3aa: CASSPLAGGDEQFF